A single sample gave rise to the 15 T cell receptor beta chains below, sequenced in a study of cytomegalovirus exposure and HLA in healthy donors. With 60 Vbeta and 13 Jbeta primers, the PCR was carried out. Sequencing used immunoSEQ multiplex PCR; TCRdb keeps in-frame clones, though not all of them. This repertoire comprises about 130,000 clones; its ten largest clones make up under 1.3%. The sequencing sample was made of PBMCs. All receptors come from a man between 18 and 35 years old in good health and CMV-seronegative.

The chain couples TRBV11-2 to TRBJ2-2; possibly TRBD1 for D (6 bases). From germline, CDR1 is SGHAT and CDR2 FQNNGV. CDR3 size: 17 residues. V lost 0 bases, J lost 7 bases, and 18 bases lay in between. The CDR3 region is CASSLDPLNRVGGELFF. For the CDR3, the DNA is TGTGCCAGCAGCTTAGATCCTTTAAACAGGGTAGGCGGGGAGCTGTTTTTT.

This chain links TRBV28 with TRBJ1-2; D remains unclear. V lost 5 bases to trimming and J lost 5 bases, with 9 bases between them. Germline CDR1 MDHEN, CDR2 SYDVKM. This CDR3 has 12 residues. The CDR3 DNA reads TGTGCCAGCAGTCGAGGCCCGTATGGCTACACCTTC. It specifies CASSRGPYGYTF.

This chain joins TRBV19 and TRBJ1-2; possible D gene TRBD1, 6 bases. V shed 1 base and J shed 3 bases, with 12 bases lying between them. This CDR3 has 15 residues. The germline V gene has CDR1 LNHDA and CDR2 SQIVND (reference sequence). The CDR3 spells CASSIVGGRDYGYTF. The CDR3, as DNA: TGTGCCAGTAGTATAGTCGGGGGGCGCGACTATGGCTACACCTTC.

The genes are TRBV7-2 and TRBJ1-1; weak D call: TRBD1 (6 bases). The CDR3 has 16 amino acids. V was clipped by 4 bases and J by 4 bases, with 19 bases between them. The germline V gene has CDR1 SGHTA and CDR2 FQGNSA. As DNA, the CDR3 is TGTGCCAGCAGCTCATTACGAAGGGGGGGGATCACTGAAGCTTTCTTT. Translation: CASSSLRRGGITEAFF.

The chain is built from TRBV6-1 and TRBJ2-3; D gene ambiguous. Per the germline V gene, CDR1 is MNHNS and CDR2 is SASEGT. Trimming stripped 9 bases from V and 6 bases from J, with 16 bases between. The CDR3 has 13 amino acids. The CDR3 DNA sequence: TGTGCCAGTCCTGTGAACGTGGGCGATACGCAGTATTTT. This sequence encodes CASPVNVGDTQYF.

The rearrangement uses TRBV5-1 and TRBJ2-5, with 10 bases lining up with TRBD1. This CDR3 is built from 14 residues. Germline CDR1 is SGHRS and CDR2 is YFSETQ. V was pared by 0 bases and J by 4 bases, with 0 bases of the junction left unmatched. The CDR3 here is CASSLGQGAETQYF. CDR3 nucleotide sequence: TGCGCCAGCAGCTTGGGACAGGGGGCAGAGACCCAGTACTTC.

The chain's CDR3 is CASSPPRGMNTGELFF. The CDR3 nucleotides read TGTGCCAGCAGTCCCCCAAGGGGTATGAACACCGGGGAGCTGTTTTTT. This rearrangement joins TRBV28 to TRBJ2-2, with D possibly being TRBD1 (5 bases). The germline gives CDR1 MDHEN, CDR2 SYDVKM. Trimming cost V 5 bases and J 1 base, with 14 bases left between them. The CDR3 spans 16 residues.

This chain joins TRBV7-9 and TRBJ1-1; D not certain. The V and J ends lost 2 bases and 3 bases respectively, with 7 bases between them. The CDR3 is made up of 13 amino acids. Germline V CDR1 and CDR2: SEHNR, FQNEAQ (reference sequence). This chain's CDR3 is CASSLLGDTEAFF. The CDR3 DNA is TGTGCCAGCAGCTTACTAGGCGACACTGAAGCTTTCTTT.

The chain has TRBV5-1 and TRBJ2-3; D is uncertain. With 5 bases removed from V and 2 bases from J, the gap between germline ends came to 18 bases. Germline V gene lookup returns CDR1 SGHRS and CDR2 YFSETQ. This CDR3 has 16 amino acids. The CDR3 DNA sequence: TGCGCCAGCAGGTTCGGCGGTACCAGAAACACAGATACGCAGTATTTT. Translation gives CASRFGGTRNTDTQYF.

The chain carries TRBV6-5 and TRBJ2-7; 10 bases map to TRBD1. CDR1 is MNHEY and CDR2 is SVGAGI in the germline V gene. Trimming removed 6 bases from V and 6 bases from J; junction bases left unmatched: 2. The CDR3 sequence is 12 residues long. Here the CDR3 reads CASRRTGGEQYF. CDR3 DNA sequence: TGTGCCAGCAGGAGGACAGGGGGCGAGCAGTACTTC.

For the CDR3, the DNA is TGCGCCAGCAGCGAACAGGGCCCGGCCGGCTATGGCTACACCTTC. It encodes CASSEQGPAGYGYTF. The rearrangement joins TRBV5-1 to TRBJ1-2, with D perhaps TRBD1 (6 bases). This CDR3 spans 15 amino acids. V was pared by 4 bases and J by 4 bases, with 17 bases between. Germline V gives CDR1 SGHRS, CDR2 YFSETQ.

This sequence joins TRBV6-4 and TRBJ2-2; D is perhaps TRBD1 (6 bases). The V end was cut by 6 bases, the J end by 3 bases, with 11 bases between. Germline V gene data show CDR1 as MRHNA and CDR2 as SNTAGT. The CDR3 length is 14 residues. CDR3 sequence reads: CASSPDRDTGELFF. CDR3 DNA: TGTGCCAGCAGCCCGGACAGAGACACCGGGGAGCTGTTTTTT.

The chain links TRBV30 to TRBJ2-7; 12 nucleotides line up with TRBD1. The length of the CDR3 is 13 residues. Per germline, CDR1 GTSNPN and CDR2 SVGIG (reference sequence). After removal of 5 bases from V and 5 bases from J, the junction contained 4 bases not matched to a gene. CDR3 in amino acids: CAWGTGGPNEQYF. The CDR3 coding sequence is TGTGCCTGGGGGACAGGGGGCCCCAACGAGCAGTACTTC.

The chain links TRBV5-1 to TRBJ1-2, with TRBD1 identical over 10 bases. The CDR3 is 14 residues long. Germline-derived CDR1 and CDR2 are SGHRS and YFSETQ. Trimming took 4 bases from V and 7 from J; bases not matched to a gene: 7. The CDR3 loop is CASSTGQGEGGYTF. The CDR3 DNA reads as TGCGCCAGCAGCACTGGACAGGGGGAGGGTGGCTACACCTTC.

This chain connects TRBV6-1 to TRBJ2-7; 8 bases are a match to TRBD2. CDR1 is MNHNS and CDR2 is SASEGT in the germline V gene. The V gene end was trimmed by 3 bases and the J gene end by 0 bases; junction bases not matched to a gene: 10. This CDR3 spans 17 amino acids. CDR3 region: CASSDLPQREFSYEQYF. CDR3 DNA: TGTGCCAGCAGTGACCTTCCCCAGCGGGAGTTCTCCTACGAGCAGTACTTC.